The source of this T cell receptor beta chain is a study of blood T cell repertoires in COVID-19. At the level of the study: Both acute and convalescent COVID-19 samples were obtained from the United States, Italy and Spain.

The assay was immunoSEQ multiplex PCR, and TCRdb's table has in-frame clones only and misses some. This table has under 250,000 clones, around nine tenths appearing once. The CDR3 contains 18 residues. The germline gives CDR1 LNHDA, CDR2 SQIVND (reference sequence). Trimming removed 5 bases at V and 3 bases at J, with 25 bases between. The chain links TRBV19 to TRBJ1-2, with D perhaps matching TRBD1 (5 bases). Sequencing input: peripheral blood. The clonotype was recovered from a man older than 75 with acute or convalescent COVID-19. For the CDR3, the DNA is TGTGCCAGTAGTCCTCCCTTTACGGGAGGGACCCATTACTATGGCTACACCTTC. It encodes CASSPPFTGGTHYYGYTF.